Listed below are T cell receptor beta chains from one sample, sequenced in a study of CD4 T cells in relation to SARS-CoV-2 and coronaviruses. Some clones are missing from TCRdb's copy, which holds only in-frame ones; the method was immunoSEQ multiplex PCR. The sample contains tens of thousands of clones, 80% to 90% of which appear only once. Sequencing was performed on memory CD4+ T cells from PBMCs. Receptor source: an adult with COVID-19. Each CDR3 is given with its conserved first and last residue. The order of the fields is clone size, V gene, D gene, J gene, CDR3 DNA, CDR3 protein. D genes are given only for firm matches. Size is stated for part of the rows, as once, few or many counts, or as a class when the clone is expanded.

clone_size: .; v_call: TRBV6-2/TRBV6-3; d_call: TRBD1; j_call: TRBJ2-2; cdr3_nt: TGTGCCAGCAGTTGGACAGGGTTCCCCACGAACACCGGGGAGCTGTTTTTT; cdr3_aa: CASSWTGFPTNTGELFF
clone_size: .; v_call: TRBV5-1; d_call: .; j_call: TRBJ2-2; cdr3_nt: TGCGCCAGCAGCTTTAACACCGGGGAGCTGTTTTTT; cdr3_aa: CASSFNTGELFF
clone_size: .; v_call: TRBV11-2; d_call: .; j_call: TRBJ2-7; cdr3_nt: TGTGCCAGCAGGAACTGGAGGGAGAGTTTCGAGCAGTACTTC; cdr3_aa: CASRNWRESFEQYF
clone_size: .; v_call: TRBV7-2; d_call: TRBD2; j_call: TRBJ2-7; cdr3_nt: TGTGCCAGCAGCTTAGACGGGAGGACCAACTACGAGCAGTACTTC; cdr3_aa: CASSLDGRTNYEQYF
clone_size: .; v_call: TRBV24-1; d_call: .; j_call: TRBJ2-2; cdr3_nt: TGTGCCACCAGCGCTAGCAGAATTAACACCGGGGAGCTGTTTTTT; cdr3_aa: CATSASRINTGELFF
clone_size: .; v_call: TRBV5-1; d_call: TRBD2; j_call: TRBJ2-1; cdr3_nt: TGCGCCAGCAGCTTGGCGCGGGGACTAGCGGGAGGGAATGAGCAGTTCTTC; cdr3_aa: CASSLARGLAGGNEQFF
clone_size: .; v_call: TRBV12-1; d_call: .; j_call: TRBJ1-4; cdr3_nt: TGTGCCAGCAGCTACCGTCCGGGGCCGGCTTGGGCAACTAATGAAAAACTGTTTTTT; cdr3_aa: CASSYRPGPAWATNEKLFF
clone_size: few; v_call: TRBV5-1; d_call: .; j_call: TRBJ2-3; cdr3_nt: TGCGCCAGCAGCTTGAGTTTCTTAGCGGACCCAGATACGCAGTATTTT; cdr3_aa: CASSLSFLADPDTQYF
clone_size: .; v_call: TRBV19; d_call: .; j_call: TRBJ2-7; cdr3_nt: TGTGCCAGTAGTATTAAGGCCGAGTGGGGCTACGAGCAGTACTTC; cdr3_aa: CASSIKAEWGYEQYF
clone_size: .; v_call: TRBV4-1; d_call: .; j_call: TRBJ1-1; cdr3_nt: TGCGCCAGCAGCTCCCCCGAGAAAACAAACACTGAAGCTTTCTTT; cdr3_aa: CASSSPEKTNTEAFF
clone_size: .; v_call: TRBV19; d_call: TRBD1; j_call: TRBJ1-5; cdr3_nt: TGTGCCAGTAGTACTTCCGGGACAGGGGGGTATCAGCCCCAGCATTTT; cdr3_aa: CASSTSGTGGYQPQHF
clone_size: .; v_call: TRBV2; d_call: .; j_call: TRBJ2-5; cdr3_nt: TGTGCCAGCAGTGAAGCCTTAGGCATCACCGGGGAGACCCAGTACTTC; cdr3_aa: CASSEALGITGETQYF
clone_size: .; v_call: TRBV28; d_call: .; j_call: TRBJ2-3; cdr3_nt: TGTGCCAGCAGTACCCACACTTCAGGGACGACGGATTCAGATACGCAGTATTTT; cdr3_aa: CASSTHTSGTTDSDTQYF
clone_size: .; v_call: TRBV6-5; d_call: TRBD1; j_call: TRBJ1-2; cdr3_nt: TGTGCCAGCAGTCTACAAGGGGGCGCCGGCTATGGCTACACCTTC; cdr3_aa: CASSLQGGAGYGYTF
clone_size: .; v_call: TRBV6-2/TRBV6-3; d_call: .; j_call: TRBJ2-1; cdr3_nt: TGTGCCAGCAGTTATAATATTAACCGCCCCAACAATGAGCAGTTCTTC; cdr3_aa: CASSYNINRPNNEQFF
clone_size: .; v_call: TRBV14; d_call: .; j_call: TRBJ2-3; cdr3_nt: TGTGCCAGCAGCTCTACACTAGGAATCACAGATACGCAGTATTTT; cdr3_aa: CASSSTLGITDTQYF
clone_size: .; v_call: TRBV25-1; d_call: TRBD2; j_call: TRBJ2-3; cdr3_nt: TGTGCCAGCAGGACTAGCGGCACAGATACGCAGTATTTT; cdr3_aa: CASRTSGTDTQYF
clone_size: .; v_call: TRBV10-3; d_call: .; j_call: TRBJ1-2; cdr3_nt: TGTGCCATCAGTGAGTCGGGCAGGGAAGGCGGCTACACCTTC; cdr3_aa: CAISESGREGGYTF